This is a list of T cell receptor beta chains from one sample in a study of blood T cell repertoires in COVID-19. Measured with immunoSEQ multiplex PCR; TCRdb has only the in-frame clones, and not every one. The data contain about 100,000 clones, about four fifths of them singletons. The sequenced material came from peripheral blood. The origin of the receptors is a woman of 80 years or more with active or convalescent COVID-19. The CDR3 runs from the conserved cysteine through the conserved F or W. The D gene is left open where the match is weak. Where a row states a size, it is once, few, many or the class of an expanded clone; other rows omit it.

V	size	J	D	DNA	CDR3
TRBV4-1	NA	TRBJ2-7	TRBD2	TGCGCCAGCAGCCACCATAGCGGGAGCGACGACGAGCAGTACTTC	CASSHHSGSDDEQYF
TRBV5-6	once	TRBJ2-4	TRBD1	TGTGCCAGCAGCTCCCCGACAGGGGGTCGGAACATTCAGTACTTC	CASSSPTGGRNIQYF
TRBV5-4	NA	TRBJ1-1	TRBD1	TGTGCCAGCAGCATGGGAGGGGGCGGTAGGGCTTTCTTT	CASSMGGGGRAFF
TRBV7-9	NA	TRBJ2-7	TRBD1	TGTGCCAGCAGCTTAGCGCTCAGGACAGGGGCCGTCTACGAGCAGTACTTC	CASSLALRTGAVYEQYF
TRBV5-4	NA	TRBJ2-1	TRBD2	TGTGCCAGCAGCCAGTCCGGGACTAGCGGGTACAATGAGCAGTTCTTC	CASSQSGTSGYNEQFF
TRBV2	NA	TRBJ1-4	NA	TGTGCCAGCAGTGAAAACGGACGGAGGAATGAAAAACTGTTTTTT	CASSENGRRNEKLFF
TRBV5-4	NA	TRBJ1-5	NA	TGTGCCAGCAGCCCTGGACCACCGGGGAGCAATCAGCCCCAGCATTTT	CASSPGPPGSNQPQHF
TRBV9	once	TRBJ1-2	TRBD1	TGTGCCAGCAGCGTGACAGGGGGCGCGGGCTATGGCTACACCTTC	CASSVTGGAGYGYTF
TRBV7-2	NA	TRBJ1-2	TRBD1	TGTGCCAGCAGCTTAGGGTCAGGGGGCCACTATGGCTACACCTTC	CASSLGSGGHYGYTF
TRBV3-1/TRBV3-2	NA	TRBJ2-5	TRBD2	TGTGCCAGCAGCCCTTCCCTAGCGGGAATACAGACCCAGTACTTC	CASSPSLAGIQTQYF
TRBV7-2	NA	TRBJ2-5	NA	TGTGCCAGCAGCTTAGGGGGGACTGCACAAGAGACCCAGTACTTC	CASSLGGTAQETQYF
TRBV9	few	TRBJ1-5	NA	TGTGCCAGCAGCCTAGGCCCGGGCAATCAGCCCCAGCATTTT	CASSLGPGNQPQHF
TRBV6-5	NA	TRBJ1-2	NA	TGTGCCAGCAGGGCCCGGGGGGGGGCGTCGGGCTACACCTTC	CASRARGGASGYTF
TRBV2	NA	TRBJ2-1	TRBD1	TGTGCCAGCAGTCCTGCAGGGGGCGTTTACAATGAGCAGTTCTTC	CASSPAGGVYNEQFF
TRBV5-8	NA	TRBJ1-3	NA	TGTGCCAGCAGCTCCGGGGTTGGAAACACCATATATTTT	CASSSGVGNTIYF
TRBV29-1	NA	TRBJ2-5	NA	TGCAGCGTTGGAAGGACAATCCAAGAGACCCAGTACTTC	CSVGRTIQETQYF
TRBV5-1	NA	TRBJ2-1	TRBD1	TGCGCCAGCAGCTCCGGGACAGGACTCGACAATGAGCAGTTCTTC	CASSSGTGLDNEQFF
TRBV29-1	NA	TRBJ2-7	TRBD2	TGCAGCGGGACTAGCGGGAGTTTCAACGAGCAGTACTTC	CSGTSGSFNEQYF
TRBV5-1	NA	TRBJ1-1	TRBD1	TGCGCCAGCAGGGAGACAGGGACGTACACTGAAGCTTTCTTT	CASRETGTYTEAFF
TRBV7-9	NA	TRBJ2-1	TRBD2	TGTGCCAGCAGCGAATCCTCTAGCGGGAGGGCCGTTGGCGATGAGCAGTTCTTC	CASSESSSGRAVGDEQFF
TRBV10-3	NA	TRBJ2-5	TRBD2	TGTGCCATCAGTGACAGTACTAGCGGGAGTGAGACCCAGTACTTC	CAISDSTSGSETQYF
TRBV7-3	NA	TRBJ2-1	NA	TGTGCCAGCAGCTTATTGCGGAGCTCCTACAATGAGCAGTTCTTC	CASSLLRSSYNEQFF
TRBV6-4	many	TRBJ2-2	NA	TGTGCCAGCAGTCCCACCGGTCACGCGGACACCGGGGAGCTGTTTTTT	CASSPTGHADTGELFF
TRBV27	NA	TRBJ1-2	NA	TGTGCCAGCAGTCTTAGAGCCATGAGCGGCTACACCTTC	CASSLRAMSGYTF
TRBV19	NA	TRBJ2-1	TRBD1	TGTGCCAGTAGAAACAGGGGTCCTTACAATGAGCAGTTCTTC	CASRNRGPYNEQFF
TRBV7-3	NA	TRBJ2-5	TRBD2	TGTGCCAGCAGTTTCCTGACTAGCGGGATAAACCAAGAGACCCAGTACTTC	CASSFLTSGINQETQYF
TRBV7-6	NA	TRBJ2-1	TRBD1	TGTGCCAGCAGCCCCCTCAGGGACAGGGGAGGGTACAATGAGCAGTTCTTC	CASSPLRDRGGYNEQFF
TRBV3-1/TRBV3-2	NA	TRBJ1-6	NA	TGTGCCAGCAGCCTCATTGAGCATTCACCCCTCCACTTT	CASSLIEHSPLHF
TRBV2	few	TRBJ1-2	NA	TGTGCCAGCAGCTACGACAGAACCTATGGCTACACCTTC	CASSYDRTYGYTF
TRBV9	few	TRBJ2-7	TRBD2	TGTGCCAGCAGCGCCGGGACTAGCGGCGAGCAGTACTTC	CASSAGTSGEQYF
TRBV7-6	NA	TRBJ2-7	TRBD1	TGTGCCAGCAGCCGATCCCCCGGGACAGGGGTTGGCTACGAGCAGTACTTC	CASSRSPGTGVGYEQYF
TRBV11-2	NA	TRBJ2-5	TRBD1	TGTGCCAGCAGCCCCGGACAGGGGTTCCGAGAGACCCAGTACTTC	CASSPGQGFRETQYF
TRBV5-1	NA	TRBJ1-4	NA	TGCGCCAGCAGCTTGGCACCAGGTCCTAATGAAAAACTGTTTTTT	CASSLAPGPNEKLFF
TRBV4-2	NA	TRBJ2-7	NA	TGTGCCAGCAGCCAAGGCGTGGGGGGATCCTACGAGCAGTACTTC	CASSQGVGGSYEQYF
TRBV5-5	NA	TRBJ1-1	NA	TGTGCCAGCAGCGCGGAGTGGAACACTGAAGCTTTCTTT	CASSAEWNTEAFF
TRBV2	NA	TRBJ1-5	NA	TGTGCCAGCAGTGCGGGAACAGGGAAGAATCAGCCCCAGCATTTT	CASSAGTGKNQPQHF
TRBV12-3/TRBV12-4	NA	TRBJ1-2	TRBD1	TGTGCCAGCAGACCTTCCGGGACAGGGGGCGCGACCTTC	CASRPSGTGGATF
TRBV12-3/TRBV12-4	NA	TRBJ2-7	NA	TGTGCCAGCCGGCAGGGGTACAACGAGCAGTACTTC	CASRQGYNEQYF
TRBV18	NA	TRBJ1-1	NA	TGTGCCAGCTCACCGTTGGGGGGGACGACTGAAGCTTTCTTT	CASSPLGGTTEAFF
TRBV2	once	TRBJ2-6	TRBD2	TGTGCCAGCAGCGGACTAGCGGGAGGGCCTGGTTCAACTGGGGCCAACGTCCTGACTTTC	CASSGLAGGPGSTGANVLTF
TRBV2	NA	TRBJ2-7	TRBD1	TGTGCCTTAGGGGGCCCACCCTACGAGCAGTACTTC	CALGGPPYEQYF